The clone carrying this T cell receptor beta chain was counted only a few times. Antigen specificity is unknown. The ends were cut back, 2 bases at V and 4 bases at J, with 23 bases in the middle. The germline V gene has CDR1 SGHVS and CDR2 FNYEAQ. CDR3 length: 19 amino acids. This record belongs to a study of T cell repertoires in cytomegalovirus infection. Each CDR3 protein gets one entry after TCRdb re-called the reads with MiXCR. Here the sample spans about 920,000 distinct CDR3 sequences, 30% to 40% being singletons. The material sequenced was cultured CD8+ T cells from PBMCs, taken from culture after CMV antigen stimulation. The chain links TRBV7-6 to TRBJ2-2, with D perhaps given as TRBD1 or TRBD2 (7 bases each). The sequence came from a human donor in good health (CMV status not recorded). Some clones in this sample may be carry-over from other donors' samples. CDR3 in amino acids: CASSLRRRAGGEGTGELFF. Here the CDR3 DNA reads TGTGCCAGCAGCTTAAGGAGGCGGGCAGGGGGGGAAGGCACCGGGGAGCTGTTTTTT.